The 16 T cell receptor beta chains below come from one sample, sequenced in a study of type 1 regulatory T cells. From the reads, TCRdb called clonotypes with MiXCR, one entry per CDR3 protein. The sample includes 60,000 to 70,000 distinct CDR3 sequences, about 50% of them seen just once. No cognate antigen is known for these TCRs. Sequenced material: cultured non-Tr1 T cells, either the whole culture or a sorted T cell fraction (not recorded which). Receptor source: a human donor in good health.

V gene TRBV5-4 combines with J gene TRBJ2-2; 11 bases line up with TRBD1. CDR1 SGHNT and CDR2 YYREEE come from the germline V gene (reference sequence). The trim removed 4 bases at V and 2 bases at J, leaving 4 bases unmatched. The CDR3 consists of 16 residues. CDR3 coding DNA: TGTGCCAGCAGCATGAGGACAGGGGGCAACACCGGGGAGCTGTTTTTT. Protein sequence: CASSMRTGGNTGELFF.

In its sample, this clonotype was seen many times. This chain connects TRBV14 to TRBJ1-4; D is possibly TRBD1 (5 bases). V dropped 1 base and J dropped 5 bases, with 14 bases sitting between them. CDR1 and CDR2 from the germline V gene are SGHDN and FVKESK. The length of the CDR3 is 16 residues. CDR3 DNA: TGTGCCAGCAGCCAAGTTCCGGGGGTCGGGAATGAAAAACTGTTTTTT. Amino acid sequence: CASSQVPGVGNEKLFF.

The V and J genes are TRBV2 and TRBJ1-6; 9 bases fit TRBD1. The V gene's germline CDR1 is SNHLY and CDR2 FYNNEI. V dropped 9 bases and J dropped 8; count of bases not matched to a gene: 11. The CDR3 runs to 15 residues. CDR3: CARANGTGKYSPLHF. CDR3 bases: TGTGCCAGAGCAAACGGGACAGGGAAGTATTCACCCCTCCACTTT.

In regard to this clonotype: The junction does not match germline at one end; this may be a read error. The DNA of the CDR3 is TGTGCCAGTAGTGTAGACAGGGCCTACTATGGCTACACCTTC. This codes for CASSVDRAYYGYTF. This chain joins TRBV19 and TRBJ1-2, with 7 bases identical to TRBD1. This CDR3 comprises 14 residues. Germline V gene lookup returns CDR1 LNHDA and CDR2 SQIVND (reference sequence). Together with reference TRBV19 and TRBJ1-2, the CDR3 gives the full variable domain: DGGITQSPKYLFRKEGQNVTLSCEQNLNHDAMYWYRQDPGQGLRLIYYSQIVNDFQKGDIAEGYSVSREKKESFPLTVTSAQKNPTAFYLCASSVDRAYYGYTFGSGTRLTVV.

The chain couples TRBV9 to TRBJ2-4; 8 bases map to TRBD1. The CDR3 totals 14 residues. V gave up 5 bases and J gave up 3 bases; unmatched junction bases: 4. Germline values: CDR1 SGDLS, CDR2 YYNGEE. CDR3 region: CASSQQGDKNIQYF. The CDR3 coding sequence is TGTGCCAGCAGTCAACAGGGGGACAAAAACATTCAGTACTTC.

The chain has TRBV14 and TRBJ2-3; D gene uncertain. The germline V gene has CDR1 SGHDN and CDR2 FVKESK. Trimming removed 4 bases at V and 5 bases at J, with 7 bases between. The CDR3 is 12 residues long. The CDR3 spells CASSPFLDTQYF. The CDR3 DNA is TGTGCCAGCAGCCCCTTTCTAGATACGCAGTATTTT.

V and J are TRBV7-3 and TRBJ2-1; 7 bases are a match to TRBD1. The CDR3 length is 15 residues. After removal of 5 bases from V and 6 bases from J, the junction contained 10 bases not matched to a gene. Germline CDR1 and CDR2: SGHTA and FQGTGA. The DNA for the CDR3 is TGTGCCAGCAGCCTGATGGACAGGTCGGTCAATGAGCAGTTCTTC. Residues: CASSLMDRSVNEQFF.

By its share, this clonotype is medium-sized. This chain links TRBV7-2 with TRBJ2-7; TRBD1 matches 7 bases. Germline-derived CDR1 and CDR2 are SGHTA and FQGNSA. J gave up 3 bases and V 6 bases, and 17 bases lay outside the gene matches. The CDR3 has 17 residues. The DNA for the CDR3 is TGTGCCAGCAGTCCCGGACAGGCCCCGTTCGGTGACTACGAGCAGTACTTC. As protein: CASSPGQAPFGDYEQYF.

In its sample, this clonotype was seen a few times. V is TRBV7-9 and J is TRBJ1-1; D not resolved. The CDR3 spans 13 residues. The germline V gene encodes CDR1 SEHNR and CDR2 FQNEAQ (reference sequence). Trimming removed 7 bases from V and 1 base from J, with 10 bases in between. The DNA of the CDR3 is TGTGCCAGCAACCCTCAGGAGAACACTGAAGCTTTCTTT. Translation gives CASNPQENTEAFF.

This clonotype has more than one count but fewer than ten. This chain's CDR3 is CASSLSAGLGSYNSPLHF. The DNA of the CDR3 is TGTGCCAGCAGTTTATCGGCAGGGTTAGGCTCCTATAATTCACCCCTCCACTTT. The rearrangement links TRBV28 to TRBJ1-6; weak D call: TRBD1 (5 bases). Germline values: CDR1 MDHEN, CDR2 SYDVKM. Trimming shortened V by 1 base and J by 0 bases, and 13 bases separated the two germline ends. This CDR3 contains 18 residues.

This chain connects TRBV2 to TRBJ2-7, with 8 positions matching TRBD2. CDR3 length equals 15 residues. The J segment lost 3 bases and the V segment lost 6 bases, leaving 10 bases of the junction unmatched. CDR1 and CDR2 (germline): SNHLY, FYNNEI. CDR3 loop: CASRGQGSGNYEQYF. The CDR3 region has the DNA TGTGCCAGCAGGGGGCAGGGTAGCGGGAACTACGAGCAGTACTTC. Based on the CDR3 plus reference TRBV2 and TRBJ2-7, the full variable domain is EPEVTQTPSHQVTQMGQEVILRCVPISNHLYFYWYRQILGQKVEFLVSFYNNEISEKSEIFDDQFSVERPDGSNFTLKIRSTKLEDSAMYFCASRGQGSGNYEQYFGPGTRLTVT.

The gene calls are TRBV5-1 and TRBJ2-7; D is possibly TRBD2 (6 bases). The germline gives CDR1 SGHRS, CDR2 YFSETQ. The CDR3 consists of 14 residues. V lost 4 bases and J 2 bases, leaving 13 bases between the germline ends. Written as DNA, the CDR3 is TGCGCCAGCAGCCTGGGACTGCAAACCTACGAGCAGTACTTC. This sequence encodes CASSLGLQTYEQYF. The whole variable domain, filled in from reference TRBV5-1 and TRBJ2-7, reads KAGVTQTPRYLIKTRGQQVTLSCSPISGHRSVSWYQQTPGQGLQFLFEYFSETQRNKGNFPGRFSGRQFSNSRSEMNVSTLELGDSALYLCASSLGLQTYEQYFGPGTRLTVT.

The gene calls are TRBV5-6 and TRBJ1-2; 9 nucleotides agree with TRBD1. The CDR3 runs 15 residues. Germline loops: CDR1 SGHDT, CDR2 YYEEEE. V shed 4 bases, J shed 0 bases, and the junction held 4 bases outside the gene matches. CDR3 nucleotide sequence: TGTGCCAGCAGCGGGACAGGGTTTCCTAACTATGGCTACACCTTC. Amino acids: CASSGTGFPNYGYTF.

The J gene is TRBJ2-2, the V gene TRBV12-3 or TRBV12-4, with D possibly TRBD2 on 7 matching bases. There are 15 residues in the CDR3. The V and J ends lost 6 bases and 4 bases respectively, with 15 bases between them. The CDR3 loop is CASSLLGGRTGELFF. CDR3 nucleotides: TGTGCCAGCAGCCTGCTCGGGGGGCGCACCGGGGAGCTGTTTTTT.

This chain joins TRBV20-1 and TRBJ1-3, with 10 bases aligning to TRBD1. Germline V lookup: CDR1 DFQATT, CDR2 SNEGSKA (reference sequence). V was pared by 5 bases and J by 0 bases, with 7 bases of the junction left unmatched. This CDR3 spans 16 amino acids. CDR3 residues: CSAGTGEIYSGNTIYF. The DNA of the CDR3 is TGCAGTGCTGGGACAGGGGAGATATACTCTGGAAACACCATATATTTT.

The genes are TRBV2 and TRBJ2-3; D not resolved. Germline CDR1 is SNHLY and CDR2 is FYNNEI. The CDR3 is 17 residues long. With 2 bases removed from V and 2 bases from J, the gap between germline ends came to 17 bases. Written as DNA, the CDR3 is TGTGCCAGCAGTGAATTTTCGCTCAACCCGATCACAGATACGCAGTATTTT. Protein product: CASSEFSLNPITDTQYF.